The rows below give T cell receptor beta chains drawn from one sample of a study of metastatic and nonmetastatic thyroid tumors. TCRdb re-analyzed the PCR reads through MiXCR. The data contain 43,000 or so clones, less than 5% of them singletons. What was sequenced was blood. These receptors came from a female donor with papillary thyroid cancer or a benign thyroid nodule (not recorded which). Some clones in this sample may be carry-over from other donors' samples. Both conserved end residues are part of each CDR3. D genes are given only for firm matches.

j_gene	d_gene	v_gene	CDR3aa
TRBJ1-6	NA	TRBV19	CASSIDVSYLRSPLHF
TRBJ2-1	NA	TRBV19	CASSNFALGEQFF
TRBJ2-6	NA	TRBV28	CASGTGANVLTF
TRBJ2-2	NA	TRBV27	CASRSGRTTVELFF
TRBJ1-6	TRBD1	TRBV10-2	CASVRGFDSPLHF
TRBJ2-7	TRBD1	TRBV10-1	CASTPGQGGQQYF
TRBJ1-1	TRBD1	TRBV2	CASSSDRRDTEAFF
TRBJ1-1	TRBD1	TRBV12-3/TRBV12-4	CASSPTRGPIEAFF
TRBJ1-1	NA	TRBV10-2	CASSDRSNTEAFF
TRBJ2-5	NA	TRBV7-9	CASSLIKGPRGETQYF
TRBJ1-3	NA	TRBV6-1	CASTLASGSGNTIYF